Listed below are T cell receptor beta chains from one sample, sequenced in a study of graft-versus-host responses after intestinal transplantation. These receptors have no known antigen. Profiled with immunoSEQ multiplex PCR; TCRdb holds only in-frame clones, not every one. This table has around 50,000 clones, more than 70% appearing once. Specimen: unstimulated CD4+ T cells sorted from spleen or lymph node cells, collected before transplant. Every receptor here comes from a human donor who was the organ donor for an intestinal transplant. Each CDR3 is given with its conserved first and last residue. The D gene is left open where the match is weak. Clone size appears in some rows only: once, few, many, or a class for an expanded clone.

d_call	clone_size	v_call	j_call	cdr3_nt	cdr3_aa
TRBD1	NA	TRBV28	TRBJ2-7	TGTGCCAGCAGTCTCCAATGGACAGGGAACTACGAGCAGTACTTC	CASSLQWTGNYEQYF
TRBD2	NA	TRBV7-2	TRBJ2-1	TGTGCCAGCAGCAGAACTAGCGGGAGGAGGCATGAGCAGTTCTTC	CASSRTSGRRHEQFF
TRBD1	few	TRBV7-9	TRBJ2-4	TGTGCCAGCAGCTTCAATCCATCGACAGGGGTCATGAGCGGGAACATTCAGTACTTC	CASSFNPSTGVMSGNIQYF
TRBD1	NA	TRBV5-4	TRBJ2-7	TGTGCCAGCAGCTTGGGAAGGGACAGTACCTACGAGCAGTACTTC	CASSLGRDSTYEQYF
NA	NA	TRBV4-1	TRBJ2-5	TGCGCCAGCAGCCAAGCGTTGGGCGAGACCCAGTACTTC	CASSQALGETQYF
NA	NA	TRBV6-5	TRBJ1-1	TGTGCCAGCAGCGGCAGGCCGAACACTGAAGCTTTCTTT	CASSGRPNTEAFF
NA	NA	TRBV28	TRBJ2-3	TGTGCCAGCAGCTTGAGAGGTGGCACAGATACGCAGTATTTT	CASSLRGGTDTQYF
TRBD1	NA	TRBV19	TRBJ1-1	TGTGCCAGTAGCGGGGACAGGGCGAATACTGAAGCTTTCTTT	CASSGDRANTEAFF
NA	NA	TRBV6-1	TRBJ1-1	TGTGCCAGTCGACGGGGAGAGGGGAACACTGAAGCTTTCTTT	CASRRGEGNTEAFF
TRBD1	once	TRBV6-1	TRBJ2-5	TGTGCCAGCAGTGAAGGGGGGACAGTGGGAGAGACCCAGTACTTC	CASSEGGTVGETQYF
NA	NA	TRBV11-2	TRBJ2-7	TGTGCCAGCAGCTCCTTAGACGAGCAGTACTTC	CASSSLDEQYF
TRBD1	NA	TRBV2	TRBJ2-7	TGTGCCAGCAGGACAGGGGTAGGCTACGAGCAGTACTTC	CASRTGVGYEQYF
TRBD2	NA	TRBV7-2	TRBJ2-1	TGTGCCAGCAGCCCGCTAGCGGGGAGGTACAATGAGCAGTTCTTC	CASSPLAGRYNEQFF
NA	NA	TRBV13	TRBJ2-5	TGTGCCAGCAGCCCAAGACGGGGGGAGACCCAGTACTTC	CASSPRRGETQYF
TRBD1	NA	TRBV7-2	TRBJ2-7	TGTGCCAGCAGCTTTAACGGACAGGCGACCTACGAGCAGTACTTC	CASSFNGQATYEQYF
TRBD2	NA	TRBV4-2	TRBJ2-1	TGTGCCAGCAGCACGACTAGCGGGAGGGTCAATGAGCAGTTCTTC	CASSTTSGRVNEQFF
NA	NA	TRBV30	TRBJ1-4	TGTGCCTGGCGAATGGCCGGGGGTTGGAGTGAAAAACTGTTTTTT	CAWRMAGGWSEKLFF
TRBD1	NA	TRBV27	TRBJ1-1	TGTGCCAGCAGTTCCGACAGGGGGCGGGGTAGCACTGAAGCTTTCTTT	CASSSDRGRGSTEAFF
TRBD1	few	TRBV4-2	TRBJ1-3	TGTGCCAGCAGCCAGACAGGGGCCTCTGGAAACACCATATATTTT	CASSQTGASGNTIYF
NA	NA	TRBV28	TRBJ1-2	TGTGCCAGCAGTTTATTTTCCGGGAGACTCTATGGCTACACCTTC	CASSLFSGRLYGYTF
NA	NA	TRBV7-3	TRBJ2-2	TGTGCCAGCAGCTTAGGTGGCTCCGGGGAGCTGTTTTTT	CASSLGGSGELFF
TRBD2	NA	TRBV28	TRBJ2-2	TGTGCCAGCAGTTCACCAACTAGCGGGAGCTTCATCGGGGAGCTGTTTTTT	CASSSPTSGSFIGELFF
NA	NA	TRBV27	TRBJ2-1	TGTGCCAGCACTACAGGTTCCTACAATGAGCAGTTCTTC	CASTTGSYNEQFF
TRBD2	NA	TRBV7-2	TRBJ2-1	TGTGCCAGCAGCTTGAGCGGGAGTTATCCAAATGAGCAGTTCTTC	CASSLSGSYPNEQFF
NA	NA	TRBV5-6	TRBJ2-1	TGTGCCAGCAGCTTGAAACAAAGCTCCTACAATGAGCAGTTCTTC	CASSLKQSSYNEQFF
NA	NA	TRBV28	TRBJ2-2	TGTGCCAGCAGTTCCCGCACCGGGGAGCTGTTTTTT	CASSSRTGELFF
TRBD2	NA	TRBV12-5	TRBJ2-3	TGTGCTAGTGGTTCCTCTTCTAGCGGGAGCACAGATACGCAGTATTTT	CASGSSSSGSTDTQYF
NA	NA	TRBV6-1	TRBJ1-4	TGTGCCAGCAGTGACAGCCCGGCGGTAGAAAAACTGTTTTTT	CASSDSPAVEKLFF
NA	few	TRBV6-6	TRBJ1-2	TGTGCCAGCAGTTACTGGACAGCTAACTATGGCTACACCTTC	CASSYWTANYGYTF
NA	once	TRBV5-5	TRBJ2-2	TGTGCCAGCAGCCTCGGGCGGATAGTAGGGGAGGATACCGGGGAGCTGTTTTTT	CASSLGRIVGEDTGELFF
TRBD2	NA	TRBV28	TRBJ2-7	TGTGCCAGCAGTGCTCCCGGGACTAGCGGGAGCTCCTACGAGCAGTACTTC	CASSAPGTSGSSYEQYF
NA	NA	TRBV2	TRBJ2-7	TGTGCCAGCAGGAGAGGACAGAGCTCCTACGAGCAGTACTTC	CASRRGQSSYEQYF
NA	few	TRBV18	TRBJ2-7	TGTGCCAGCTCACCCGGCAGGGCCTACGAGCAGTACTTC	CASSPGRAYEQYF
NA	NA	TRBV27	TRBJ2-4	TGTGCCAGCAGTTTATACCCGGAGGGTGCCAAAAACATTCAGTACTTC	CASSLYPEGAKNIQYF
NA	NA	TRBV28	TRBJ1-4	TGTGCCAGCAATTCTCAGGCAACTAATGAAAAACTGTTTTTT	CASNSQATNEKLFF
NA	NA	TRBV5-6	TRBJ1-1	TGTGCCAGCACCCGGGGGAGGGGATTCACTGAAGCTTTCTTT	CASTRGRGFTEAFF
TRBD1	NA	TRBV7-2	TRBJ1-6	TGTGCCAGCAGCTCACACAGGGGGAATAATTCACCCCTCCACTTT	CASSSHRGNNSPLHF
NA	NA	TRBV28	TRBJ2-2	TGTGCCAGCAGTCCTCAGGTCCCCGGGGAGCTGTTTTTT	CASSPQVPGELFF
NA	NA	TRBV28	TRBJ1-3	TGTGCCAGCAGTTTGTCCCTCCTCTCTGGAAACACCATATATTTT	CASSLSLLSGNTIYF
NA	NA	TRBV7-2	TRBJ1-1	TGTGCCAGCAGCTACATCTCGAACACTGAAGCTTTCTTT	CASSYISNTEAFF
NA	NA	TRBV5-1	TRBJ2-7	TGCGCCAGCAGCCTAACCTCTAACGAGCAGTACTTC	CASSLTSNEQYF
NA	NA	TRBV18	TRBJ2-7	TGTGCCAGCTCACCAGACACCTCCTACGAGCAGTACTTC	CASSPDTSYEQYF
NA	few	TRBV28	TRBJ2-7	TGTGCCAGCAGTTGGACACCGCCCTACGAGCAGTACTTC	CASSWTPPYEQYF
NA	NA	TRBV5-8	TRBJ2-1	TGTGCCAACCGGGACGGCGGGACTTTTAAGAGCTCCTACAATGAGCAGTTCTTC	CANRDGGTFKSSYNEQFF
TRBD2	NA	TRBV19	TRBJ2-1	TGTGCCAGCAGGACTAGCGGGAGATATAGTGAGCAGTTCTTC	CASRTSGRYSEQFF
TRBD2	NA	TRBV7-2	TRBJ2-6	TGTGCCAGCAGCTTAGTGGGACTAGCGGCCTCTGGGGCCAACGTCCTGACTTTC	CASSLVGLAASGANVLTF
TRBD1	NA	TRBV28	TRBJ2-1	TGTGCCAGCAGTTTATCGGGCACAGGGGGGTACAATGAGCAGTTCTTC	CASSLSGTGGYNEQFF
NA	once	TRBV7-9	TRBJ1-1	TGTGCCAGCAGCGCGGGCCCGAACACTGAAGCTTTCTTT	CASSAGPNTEAFF
NA	NA	TRBV5-6	TRBJ2-5	TGTGCCAGCAGCCTGGTGGCAGGGGTCCCCTCGAGAGAGACCCAGTACTTC	CASSLVAGVPSRETQYF
TRBD1	NA	TRBV9	TRBJ2-1	TGTGCCAGCGAACAGGGGGGATCCCACAATGGTGAGCAGTTCTTC	CASEQGGSHNGEQFF
NA	NA	TRBV6-1	TRBJ2-1	TGTGCCAGCAGTGAAGAACTCTCCTACAATGAGCAGTTCTTC	CASSEELSYNEQFF